Detailed here is one T cell receptor beta chain. Using the 5' RACE reads, TCRdb records one entry per CDR3 protein without DNA. This sample's table has more than 20,000 distinct CDR3 sequences. This CDR3 is 13 amino acids long. The V gene's germline CDR1 is SNHLY and CDR2 FYNNEI. This sample was taken from a study of T cells expressing NK-cell markers. Whole-study context: In sorted CD3+CD56+NKG2C+, CD3+CD56+NKG2C- and CD3+CD56-NKG2C+ T cells, TCR beta repertoires were obtained.

The sample consisted of blood T cells: a sorted CD56 or NKG2C T cell subset, CD4+ or CD8+ T cells, or bulk PBMC T cells (not recorded which). The receptor was derived from a man aged 18 to 69 in good health. J is TRBJ2-7 and V is TRBV2; the TRBD2 assignment by TCRdb is unverifiable without DNA. The CDR3: CASSEAGGNEQYF.